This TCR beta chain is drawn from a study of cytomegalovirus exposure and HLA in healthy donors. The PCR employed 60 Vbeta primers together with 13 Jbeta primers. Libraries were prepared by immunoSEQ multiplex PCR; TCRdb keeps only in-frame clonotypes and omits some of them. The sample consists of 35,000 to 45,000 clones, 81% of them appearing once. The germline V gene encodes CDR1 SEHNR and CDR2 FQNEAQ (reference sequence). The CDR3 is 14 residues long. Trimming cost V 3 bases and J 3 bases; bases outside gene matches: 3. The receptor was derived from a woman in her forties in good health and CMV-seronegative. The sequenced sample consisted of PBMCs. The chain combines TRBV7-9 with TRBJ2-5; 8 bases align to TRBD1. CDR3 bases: TGTGCCAGCAGCTTCGGGACAGGAAAAGAGACCCAGTACTTC. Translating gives CASSFGTGKETQYF. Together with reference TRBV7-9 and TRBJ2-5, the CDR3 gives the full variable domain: DTGVSQNPRHKITKRGQNVTFRCDPISEHNRLYWYRQTLGQGPEFLTYFQNEAQLEKSRLLSDRFSAERPKGSFSTLEIQRTEQGDSAMYLCASSFGTGKETQYFGPGTRLLVL.